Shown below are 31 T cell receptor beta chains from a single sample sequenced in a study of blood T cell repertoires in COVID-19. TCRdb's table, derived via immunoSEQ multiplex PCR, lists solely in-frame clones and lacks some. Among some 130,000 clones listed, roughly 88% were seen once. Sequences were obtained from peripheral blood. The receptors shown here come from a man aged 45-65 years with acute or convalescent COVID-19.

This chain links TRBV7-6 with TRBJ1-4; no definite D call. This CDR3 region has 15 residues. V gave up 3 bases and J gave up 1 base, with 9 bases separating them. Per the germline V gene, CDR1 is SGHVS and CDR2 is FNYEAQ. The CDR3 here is CASSFSPGTNEKLFF. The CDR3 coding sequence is TGTGCCAGCAGCTTTTCTCCGGGAACTAATGAAAAACTGTTTTTT.

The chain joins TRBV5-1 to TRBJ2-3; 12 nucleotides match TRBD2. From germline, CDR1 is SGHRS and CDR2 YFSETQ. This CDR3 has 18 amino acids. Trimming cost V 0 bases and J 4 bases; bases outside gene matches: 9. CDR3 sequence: CASSLALTSGGPPDTQYF. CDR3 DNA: TGCGCCAGCAGCTTGGCTCTGACTAGCGGGGGCCCCCCAGATACGCAGTATTTT.

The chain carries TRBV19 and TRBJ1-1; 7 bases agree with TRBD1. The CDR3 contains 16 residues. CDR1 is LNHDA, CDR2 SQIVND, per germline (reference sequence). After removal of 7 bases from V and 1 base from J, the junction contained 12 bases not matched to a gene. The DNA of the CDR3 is TGTGCCAGTACTACCATCCGGGACAGCAGGAACACTGAAGCTTTCTTT. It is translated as CASTTIRDSRNTEAFF. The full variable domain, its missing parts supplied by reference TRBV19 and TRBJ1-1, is DGGITQSPKYLFRKEGQNVTLSCEQNLNHDAMYWYRQDPGQGLRLIYYSQIVNDFQKGDIAEGYSVSREKKESFPLTVTSAQKNPTAFYLCASTTIRDSRNTEAFFGQGTRLTVV.

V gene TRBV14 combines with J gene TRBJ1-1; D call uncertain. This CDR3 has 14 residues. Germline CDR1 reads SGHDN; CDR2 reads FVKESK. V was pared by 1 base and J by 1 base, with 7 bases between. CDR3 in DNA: TGTGCCAGCAGCCAAGCAGGCTCGAACACTGAAGCTTTCTTT. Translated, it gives CASSQAGSNTEAFF. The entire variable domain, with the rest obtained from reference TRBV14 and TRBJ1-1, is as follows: EAGVTQFPSHSVIEKGQTVTLRCDPISGHDNLYWYRRVMGKEIKFLLHFVKESKQDESGMPNNRFLAERTGGTYSTLKVQPAELEDSGVYFCASSQAGSNTEAFFGQGTRLTVV.

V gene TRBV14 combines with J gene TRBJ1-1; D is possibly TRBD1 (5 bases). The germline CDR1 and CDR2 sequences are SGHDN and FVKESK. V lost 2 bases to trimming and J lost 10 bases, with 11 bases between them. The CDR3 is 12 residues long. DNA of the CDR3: TGTGCCAGCAGCCAAAGGGGCAGAAGAGCTTTCTTT. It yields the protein CASSQRGRRAFF.

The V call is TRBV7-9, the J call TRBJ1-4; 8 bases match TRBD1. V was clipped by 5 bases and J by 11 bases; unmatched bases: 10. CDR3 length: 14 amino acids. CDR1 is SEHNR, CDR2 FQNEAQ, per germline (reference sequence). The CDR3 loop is CASSLQGGLEKLFF. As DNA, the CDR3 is TGTGCCAGCAGCCTACAGGGGGGGTTGGAGAAACTGTTTTTT. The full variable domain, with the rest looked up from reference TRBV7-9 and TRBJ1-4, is DTGVSQNPRHKITKRGQNVTFRCDPISEHNRLYWYRQTLGQGPEFLTYFQNEAQLEKSRLLSDRFSAERPKGSFSTLEIQRTEQGDSAMYLCASSLQGGLEKLFFGSGTQLSVL.

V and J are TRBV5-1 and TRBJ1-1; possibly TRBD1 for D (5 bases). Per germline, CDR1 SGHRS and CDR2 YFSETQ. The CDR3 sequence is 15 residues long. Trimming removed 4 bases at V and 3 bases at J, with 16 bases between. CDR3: CASSEQTGGYTEAFF. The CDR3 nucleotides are TGCGCCAGCAGCGAACAGACGGGGGGATACACTGAAGCTTTCTTT.

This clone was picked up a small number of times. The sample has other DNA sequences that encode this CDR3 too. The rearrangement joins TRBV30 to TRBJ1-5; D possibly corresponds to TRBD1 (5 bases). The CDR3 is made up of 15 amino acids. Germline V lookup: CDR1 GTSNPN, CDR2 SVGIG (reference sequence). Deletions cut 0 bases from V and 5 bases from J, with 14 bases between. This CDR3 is CAWSVRGRGDQPQHF. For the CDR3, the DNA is TGTGCCTGGAGTGTACGAGGGAGGGGAGATCAGCCCCAGCATTTT.

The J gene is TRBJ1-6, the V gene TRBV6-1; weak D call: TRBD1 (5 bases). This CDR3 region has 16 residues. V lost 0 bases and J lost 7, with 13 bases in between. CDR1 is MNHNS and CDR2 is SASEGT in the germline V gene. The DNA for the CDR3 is TGTGCCAGCAGTGAAGCAACAGGAGTACCAAATTCACCCCTCCACTTT. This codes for CASSEATGVPNSPLHF.

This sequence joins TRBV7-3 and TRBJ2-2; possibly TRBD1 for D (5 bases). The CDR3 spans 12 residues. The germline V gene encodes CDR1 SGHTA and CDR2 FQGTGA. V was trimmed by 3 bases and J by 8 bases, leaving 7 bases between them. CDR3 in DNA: TGTGCCAGCAGCTTGGGGCTTGGGGAGCTGTTTTTT. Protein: CASSLGLGELFF. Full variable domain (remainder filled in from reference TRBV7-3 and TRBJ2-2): GAGVSQTPSNKVTEKGKYVELRCDPISGHTALYWYRQSLGQGPEFLIYFQGTGAADDSGLPNDRFFAVRPEGSVSTLKIQRTERGDSAVYLCASSLGLGELFFGEGSRLTVL.

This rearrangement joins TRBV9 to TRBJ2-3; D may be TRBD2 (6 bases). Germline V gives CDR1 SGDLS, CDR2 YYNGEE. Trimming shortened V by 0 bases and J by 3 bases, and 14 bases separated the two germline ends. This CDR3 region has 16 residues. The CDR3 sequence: CASSVVAGTRTDTQYF. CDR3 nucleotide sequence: TGTGCCAGCAGCGTAGTGGCAGGGACTCGGACAGATACGCAGTATTTT.

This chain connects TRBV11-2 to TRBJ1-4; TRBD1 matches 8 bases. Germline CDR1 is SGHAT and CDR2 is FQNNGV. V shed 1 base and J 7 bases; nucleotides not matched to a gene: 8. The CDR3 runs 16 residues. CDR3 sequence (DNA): TGTGCCAGCAGCTTAGGGATAGCAGGGGGCATTGAAAAACTGTTTTTT. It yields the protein CASSLGIAGGIEKLFF.

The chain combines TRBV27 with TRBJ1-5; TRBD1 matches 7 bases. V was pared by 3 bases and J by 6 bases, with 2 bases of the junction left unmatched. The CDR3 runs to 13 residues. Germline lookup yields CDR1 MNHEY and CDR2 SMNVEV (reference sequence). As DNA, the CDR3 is TGTGCCAGCAGTTTGACAGGGTTTCAGCCCCAGCATTTT. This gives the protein CASSLTGFQPQHF.

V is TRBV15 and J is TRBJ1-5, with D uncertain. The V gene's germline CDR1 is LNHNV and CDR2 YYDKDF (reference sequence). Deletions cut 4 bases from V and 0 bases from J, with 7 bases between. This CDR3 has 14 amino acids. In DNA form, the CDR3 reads TGTGCCACCAGCATCCGGTCTAGCAATCAGCCCCAGCATTTT. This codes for CATSIRSSNQPQHF.

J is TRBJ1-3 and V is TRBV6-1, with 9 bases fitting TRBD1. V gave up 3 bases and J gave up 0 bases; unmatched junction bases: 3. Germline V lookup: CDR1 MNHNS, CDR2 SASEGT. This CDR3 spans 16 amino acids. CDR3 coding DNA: TGTGCCAGCAGTGAGATGGGACAGGGCTCTGGAAACACCATATATTTT. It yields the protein CASSEMGQGSGNTIYF.

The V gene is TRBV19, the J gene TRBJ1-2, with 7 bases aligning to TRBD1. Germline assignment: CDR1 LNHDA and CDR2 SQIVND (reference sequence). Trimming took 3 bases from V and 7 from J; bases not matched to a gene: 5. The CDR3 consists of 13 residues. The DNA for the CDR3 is TGTGCCAGTAGTATTGTGGCAGGGGGTGGCTACACCTTC. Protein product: CASSIVAGGGYTF.

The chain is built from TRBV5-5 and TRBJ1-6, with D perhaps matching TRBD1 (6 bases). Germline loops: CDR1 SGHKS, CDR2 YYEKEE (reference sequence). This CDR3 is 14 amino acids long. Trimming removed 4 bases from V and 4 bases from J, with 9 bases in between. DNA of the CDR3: TGTGCCAGCAGCCACAGGGATTATAATTCACCCCTCCACTTT. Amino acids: CASSHRDYNSPLHF.

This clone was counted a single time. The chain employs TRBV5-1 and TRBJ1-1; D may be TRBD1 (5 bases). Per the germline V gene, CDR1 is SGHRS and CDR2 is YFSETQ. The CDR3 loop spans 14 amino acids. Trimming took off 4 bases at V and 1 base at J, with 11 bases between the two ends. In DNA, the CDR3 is TGCGCCAGCAGCATAGGGGCGACGAACACTGAAGCTTTCTTT. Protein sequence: CASSIGATNTEAFF.

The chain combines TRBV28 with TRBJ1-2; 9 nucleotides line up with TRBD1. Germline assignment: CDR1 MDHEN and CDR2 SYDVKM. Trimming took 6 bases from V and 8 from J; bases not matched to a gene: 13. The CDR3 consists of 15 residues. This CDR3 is CASRDTGGSGRGYTF. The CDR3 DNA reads TGTGCCAGCAGGGATACAGGGGGCTCGGGGCGGGGCTACACCTTC.

CDR3 loop: CASTTGLAGIHEQFF. Here the CDR3 DNA reads TGTGCCAGTACCACGGGACTAGCGGGAATCCATGAGCAGTTCTTC. The chain employs TRBV19 and TRBJ2-1, with 13 nucleotides matching TRBD2. Germline V CDR1 and CDR2: LNHDA, SQIVND (reference sequence). V was pared by 7 bases and J by 8 bases, with 8 bases of the junction left unmatched. The CDR3 consists of 15 residues. The complete variable domain, with remaining parts taken from reference TRBV19 and TRBJ2-1, reads DGGITQSPKYLFRKEGQNVTLSCEQNLNHDAMYWYRQDPGQGLRLIYYSQIVNDFQKGDIAEGYSVSREKKESFPLTVTSAQKNPTAFYLCASTTGLAGIHEQFFGPGTRLTVL.

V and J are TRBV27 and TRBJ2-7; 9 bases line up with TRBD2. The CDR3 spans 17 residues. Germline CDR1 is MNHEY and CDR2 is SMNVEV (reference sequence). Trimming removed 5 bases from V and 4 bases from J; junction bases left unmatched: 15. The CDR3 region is CASSRLPAGGSKYEQYF. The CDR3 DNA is TGTGCCAGCAGTCGCCTACCAGCGGGAGGATCTAAATACGAGCAGTACTTC.

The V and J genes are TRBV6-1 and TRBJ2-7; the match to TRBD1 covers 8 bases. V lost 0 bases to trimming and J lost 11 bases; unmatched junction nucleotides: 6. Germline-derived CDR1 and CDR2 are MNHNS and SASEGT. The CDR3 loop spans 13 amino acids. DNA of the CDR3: TGTGCCAGCAGTGAAGCCTGGGACAGGAGGGAGTACTTC. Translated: CASSEAWDRREYF.

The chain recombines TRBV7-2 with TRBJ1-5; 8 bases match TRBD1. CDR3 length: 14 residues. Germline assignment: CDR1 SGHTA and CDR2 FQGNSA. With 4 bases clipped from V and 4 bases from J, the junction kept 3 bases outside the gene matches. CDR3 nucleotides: TGTGCCAGCAGCTGGGGACAGGAGAATCAGCCCCAGCATTTT. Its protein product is CASSWGQENQPQHF.

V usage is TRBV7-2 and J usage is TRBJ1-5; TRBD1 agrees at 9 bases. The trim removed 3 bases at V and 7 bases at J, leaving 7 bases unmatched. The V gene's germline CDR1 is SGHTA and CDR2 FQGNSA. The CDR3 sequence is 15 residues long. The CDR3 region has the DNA TGTGCCAGCAGCTTTACAGGGGGCGCAGGACAGCCCCAGCATTTT. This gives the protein CASSFTGGAGQPQHF.

The CDR3 is CASSSLAGGLTGELFF. CDR3 in DNA: TGTGCCAGCAGCTCACTAGCGGGGGGATTGACCGGGGAGCTGTTTTTT. This rearrangement joins TRBV7-8 to TRBJ2-2, with TRBD2 matching 12 bases. The J segment lost 5 bases and the V segment lost 4 bases, leaving 5 bases of the junction unmatched. The germline CDR1 and CDR2 sequences are SGHVS and FQNEAQ. The CDR3 has 16 residues.

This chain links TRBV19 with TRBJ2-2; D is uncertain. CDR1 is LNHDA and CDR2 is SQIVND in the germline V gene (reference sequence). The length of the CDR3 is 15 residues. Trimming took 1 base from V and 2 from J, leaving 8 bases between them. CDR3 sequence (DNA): TGTGCCAGTAGTATAGGGCAGGTTAACACCGGGGAGCTGTTTTTT. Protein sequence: CASSIGQVNTGELFF.

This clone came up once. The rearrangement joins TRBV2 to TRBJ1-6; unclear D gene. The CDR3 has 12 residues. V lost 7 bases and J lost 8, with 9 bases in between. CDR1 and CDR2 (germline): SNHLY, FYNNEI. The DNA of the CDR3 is TGTGCCAGCAATCCCTCGGATTCACCCCTCCACTTT. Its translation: CASNPSDSPLHF.

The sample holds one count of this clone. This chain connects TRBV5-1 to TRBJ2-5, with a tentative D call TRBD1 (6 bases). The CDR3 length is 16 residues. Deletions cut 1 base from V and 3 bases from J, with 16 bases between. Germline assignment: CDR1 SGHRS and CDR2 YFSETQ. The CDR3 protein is CASSLPIFRQEETQYF. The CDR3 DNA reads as TGCGCCAGCAGCTTGCCCATCTTTAGACAGGAAGAGACCCAGTACTTC.

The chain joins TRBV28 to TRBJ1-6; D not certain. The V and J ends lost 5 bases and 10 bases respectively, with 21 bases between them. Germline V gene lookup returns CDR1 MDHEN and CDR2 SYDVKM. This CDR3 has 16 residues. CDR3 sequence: CASSTFYNVIHSPLHF. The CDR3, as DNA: TGTGCCAGCAGTACCTTTTACAACGTGATTCACTCACCCCTCCACTTT.

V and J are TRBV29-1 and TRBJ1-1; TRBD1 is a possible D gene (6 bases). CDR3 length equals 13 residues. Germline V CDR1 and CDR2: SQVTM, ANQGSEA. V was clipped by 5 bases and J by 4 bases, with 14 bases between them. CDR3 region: CSVFVLGATEAFF. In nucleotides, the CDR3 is TGCAGCGTTTTTGTGCTGGGGGCCACTGAAGCTTTCTTT. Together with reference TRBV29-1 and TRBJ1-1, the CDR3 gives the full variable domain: SAVISQKPSRDICQRGTSLTIQCQVDSQVTMMFWYRQQPGQSLTLIATANQGSEATYESGFVIDKFPISRPNLTFSTLTVSNMSPEDSSIYLCSVFVLGATEAFFGQGTRLTVV.

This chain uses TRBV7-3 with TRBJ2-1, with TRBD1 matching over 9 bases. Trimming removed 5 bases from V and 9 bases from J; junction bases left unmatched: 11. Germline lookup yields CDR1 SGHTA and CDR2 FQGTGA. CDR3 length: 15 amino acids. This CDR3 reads CASSPDRGSLGEQFF. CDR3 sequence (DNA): TGTGCCAGCAGCCCGGACAGGGGCTCTCTAGGTGAGCAGTTCTTC.